The source of this T cell receptor (beta chain) is a study of regulatory T cells in long-lasting Graves disease. Time point indicated: newly diagnosed GD, antithyroid drugs for less than 3 months. Preparation of the TCR library used RNA extracted from PBMCs. CDR3-region Arm-PCR and iRepertoire HTBI primers produced the TCR beta libraries. TCRdb re-called the multiplex PCR reads through MiXCR, storing one row per CDR3 protein. The sample includes a few hundred thousand distinct CDR3 sequences, roughly 20% of them seen just once. In this sample, this clonotype turned up a few times. The germline V gene has CDR1 MNHNS and CDR2 SASEGT. Trimming removed 8 bases at V and 5 bases at J, with 28 bases between. The CDR3 extends over 18 amino acids. These same data were also listed under a study on T cells in Graves' hyperthyroidism and ophthalmopathy.

Specimen: peripheral blood mononuclear cells (PBMCs), collected at new diagnosis, from a patient treated with antithyroid drugs. The chain links TRBV6-1 to TRBJ1-5, with D unclear. The source is a woman between 25 and 40 years old with Graves disease. The CDR3 protein is CASVPAWKGRDGDQPQHF. CDR3 sequence (DNA): TGTGCCAGCGTCCCTGCATGGAAGGGTAGGGATGGAGATCAGCCCCAGCATTTT.